This T cell receptor (beta chain) was profiled in a study of tumor-infiltrating lymphocytes in localized non-small cell lung cancer. Across the whole study: Some samples were collected after neoadjuvant chemotherapy; smokers, never-smokers and several histologies were included. Study observations and caveats: Different pieces of the same tissue went to different assays, confounding technical variation with intratumor heterogeneity. TCR sequencing covered a subset of patients with enough tissue. Recurrence-free survival showed no association with tumor T-cell fraction.

TCRdb's copy holds only in-frame clones and misses some; the assay was immunoSEQ multiplex PCR. This sample has about 15,000 clones, with 69% found just once. Losses at the gene ends were 0 bases for V and 5 bases for J; bases not matched to a gene: 4. The CDR3 has 14 amino acids. Germline values: CDR1 SGHRS, CDR2 YFSETQ. This clone occurred once. Its antigen is as yet unknown. The chain recombines TRBV5-1 with TRBJ2-5; 7 nucleotides match TRBD2. The source of this sequence is a human donor with non-small cell lung cancer. The material sequenced was lung tumor tissue. For the CDR3, the DNA is TGCGCCAGCAGCTTGGAATACGGGAGGGAGACCCAGTACTTC. It encodes CASSLEYGRETQYF.